These 30 T cell receptor beta chains originate from one sample sequenced in a study of blood T cells in healthy people across ages. PCR was performed a second time for about 7 to 12 cycles using a sample-barcoded 5' primer and a J-beta primer mix. Each CDR3 protein gets one entry after TCRdb re-called the 5' RACE reads with MiXCR. The sample holds around 1.5 million distinct CDR3 sequences, 30% to 40% seen once. The specimen sequenced was blood. The source is a woman in her twenties or thirties in good health.

This clonotype was seen ten or more times. The chain uses TRBV7-2 and TRBJ2-7; no clear D gene. V was pared by 1 base and J by 2 bases, with 12 bases between. The germline V gene encodes CDR1 SGHTA and CDR2 FQGNSA. This CDR3 has 15 amino acids. The CDR3 reads CASSLVAGEAYEQYF. The CDR3 nucleotides are TGTGCCAGCAGCTTAGTGGCAGGCGAAGCCTACGAGCAGTACTTC.

This clonotype showed up many times. This chain links TRBV28 with TRBJ2-7; D is unclear. CDR3 length: 12 residues. The germline V and J ends were trimmed by 7 bases and 7 bases, with 14 bases remaining between them. Per germline, CDR1 MDHEN and CDR2 SYDVKM. CDR3 region: CASTDSSREQYF. DNA for the CDR3: TGTGCCAGCACAGACTCATCGCGGGAGCAGTACTTC.

Remarks on this clonotype: This may stem from a read error, because a much larger clone lies one nucleotide away. CDR3 amino acids: CSAQLRISSYEQYF. CDR3 nucleotides: TGCAGTGCTCAGCTCAGAATATCAAGCTACGAGCAGTACTTC. This rearrangement joins TRBV20-1 to TRBJ2-4; D is ambiguous. Near its end, the DNA agrees better with TRBJ2-7, so the J call may be wrong. Per germline, CDR1 DFQATT and CDR2 SNEGSKA (reference sequence). This CDR3 is built from 14 residues.

This clonotype was recorded a few times. V usage is TRBV20-1 and J usage is TRBJ2-5; 7 nucleotides agree with TRBD2. This CDR3 has 15 amino acids. Germline CDR1 DFQATT, CDR2 SNEGSKA (reference sequence). V shed 2 bases and J 0 bases; nucleotides not matched to a gene: 6. The CDR3 DNA follows: TGCAGTGCTAGACTACTAGCGAGGTACCAAGAGACCCAGTACTTC. It specifies CSARLLARYQETQYF.

This clonotype was seen repeatedly, ten times or more. The chain couples TRBV5-6 to TRBJ2-3; D possibly corresponds to TRBD1 (6 bases). The CDR3 is 15 amino acids. Germline CDR1 reads SGHDT; CDR2 reads YYEEEE. V was pared by 0 bases and J by 4 bases, with 12 bases between. The CDR3 spells CASSLVTGSPDTQYF. DNA for the CDR3: TGTGCCAGCAGCTTGGTTACAGGGAGCCCAGATACGCAGTATTTT. The complete variable domain, with remaining parts taken from reference TRBV5-6 and TRBJ2-3, reads DAGVTQSPTHLIKTRGQQVTLRCSPKSGHDTVSWYQQALGQGPQFIFQYYEEEERQRGNFPDRFSGHQFPNYSSELNVNALLLGDSALYLCASSLVTGSPDTQYFGPGTRLTVL.

The chain carries TRBV10-2 and TRBJ2-2; TRBD1 agrees at 7 bases. The V segment lost 4 bases and the J segment 4 bases; nucleotides outside the gene matches: 6. The CDR3 consists of 15 residues. The germline gives CDR1 WSHSY, CDR2 SAAADI. This chain's CDR3 is CASSGRGRVTGELFF. In DNA, the CDR3 is TGCGCCAGCAGTGGAAGGGGGCGCGTCACCGGGGAGCTGTTTTTT.

The chain uses TRBV15 and TRBJ1-2; weak D call: TRBD1 (5 bases). Germline CDR1 is LNHNV and CDR2 is YYDKDF (reference sequence). The CDR3 is made up of 14 amino acids. The ends were cut back, 5 bases at V and 10 bases at J, with 20 bases in the middle. The CDR3 DNA reads TGTGCCACCAGCGCTCGGGGGAGGTTTGATGACTACACCTTC. This codes for CATSARGRFDDYTF.

This clonotype was counted a single time. The CDR3 DNA is TGCAGTGCTGTCAGGGCTACTAATGAAAAACTGTTTTTT. Protein sequence: CSAVRATNEKLFF. The J gene is TRBJ1-4, the V gene TRBV20-1; possible D gene TRBD1, 5 bases. This CDR3 comprises 13 residues. The V gene's germline CDR1 is DFQATT and CDR2 SNEGSKA (reference sequence). The V end lost 5 bases, the J end lost 2 bases, and 9 bases lay between the germline ends.

V is TRBV10-3 and J is TRBJ2-1, with 11 positions matching TRBD2. This CDR3 has 15 amino acids. In germline, CDR1 is ENHRY, CDR2 SYGVKD. Unmatched junction bases numbered 5, after V lost 3 bases and J lost 7 bases. CDR3 in amino acids: CAISETSGGTNEQFF. The CDR3 coding sequence is TGTGCCATCAGTGAAACTAGCGGGGGAACTAATGAGCAGTTCTTC.

This clonotype has at least ten counts. The rearrangement joins TRBV20-1 to TRBJ1-5; possibly TRBD1 for D (6 bases). CDR1 and CDR2 from the germline V gene are DFQATT and SNEGSKA (reference sequence). There are 13 residues in the CDR3. Trimming pared 5 bases from V and 1 base from J, leaving 9 bases between. As DNA, the CDR3 is TGCAGTGCTGCGACAGGAAGCAATCAGCCCCAGCATTTT. Protein sequence: CSAATGSNQPQHF.

The CDR3 DNA sequence: TGCAGCGTTGTAATCCGGGGAGGGGGAAGCTATGGCTACACCTTC. The encoded protein is CSVVIRGGGSYGYTF. V is TRBV29-1 and J is TRBJ1-2; possibly TRBD1 for D (6 bases). V lost 4 bases to trimming and J lost 4 bases, with 19 bases between them. Germline V gene lookup returns CDR1 SQVTM and CDR2 ANQGSEA. This CDR3 has 15 residues.

This clonotype was seen a handful of times. The rearrangement uses TRBV13 and TRBJ1-2, with 7 bases fitting TRBD1. V lost 5 bases to trimming and J lost 8 bases; unmatched junction nucleotides: 8. The CDR3 runs 13 residues. The V gene's germline CDR1 is PRHDT and CDR2 FYEKMQ (reference sequence). Written as DNA, the CDR3 is TGTGCCAGCAGCCATCGACAGGGTCACGGCTACACCTTC. Its protein is CASSHRQGHGYTF.

V and J are TRBV20-1 and TRBJ2-1; a weak D match, TRBD2 (5 bases). The V end lost 1 base, the J end lost 8 bases, and 6 bases lay between the germline ends. This CDR3 region has 11 residues. From germline, CDR1 is DFQATT and CDR2 SNEGSKA (reference sequence). The CDR3 DNA reads TGCAGTGCTAGAGGTAGCGATGAGCAGTTCTTC. Its protein product is CSARGSDEQFF.

Note on this clonotype: A much larger clone is a single base away; this may be a read error. This chain links TRBV5-5 with TRBJ2-7, with D perhaps matching TRBD2 (5 bases). Germline assignment: CDR1 SGHKS and CDR2 YYEKEE (reference sequence). With 4 bases removed from V and 0 bases from J, the gap between germline ends came to 8 bases. The CDR3 runs 13 residues. The CDR3 loop reads CASSGSRSYEQYF. The CDR3 nucleotides are TGTGCCAGCAGCGGGAGCCGCTCCTACGAGCAGTACTTC.

This clonotype showed up just once. The chain links TRBV5-4 to TRBJ1-5; D ambiguous. Looked up from germline, CDR1 is SGHNT and CDR2 is YYREEE (reference sequence). The CDR3 spans 15 residues. V lost 9 bases and J lost 3, with 19 bases in between. The CDR3 nucleotides read TGTGCCACCTCACCATCTGGAGGTCTCAATCAGCCCCAGCATTTT. Translating gives CATSPSGGLNQPQHF.

The V and J genes are TRBV12-3 or TRBV12-4 and TRBJ2-5; D unclear. V lost 3 bases, J lost 5 bases, and 7 bases lay in between. This CDR3 is built from 12 residues. The CDR3 sequence: CASSFLSETQYF. In DNA form, the CDR3 reads TGTGCCAGCAGTTTCCTCTCGGAGACCCAGTACTTC.

V and J are TRBV15 and TRBJ1-2; D unresolved. The CDR3 runs to 14 residues. The germline V gene has CDR1 LNHNV and CDR2 YYDKDF (reference sequence). The V end was cut by 0 bases, the J end by 7 bases, with 12 bases between. CDR3 DNA: TGTGCCACCAGCAGAGATTTCGGGGAAGGTGGCTACACCTTC. It encodes CATSRDFGEGGYTF.

This clonotype was recorded a few times. The chain joins TRBV6-6 to TRBJ2-7, with TRBD1 matching over 7 bases. Germline V gives CDR1 MNHNY, CDR2 SVGAGI (reference sequence). The CDR3 extends over 16 amino acids. Trimming cost V 0 bases and J 4 bases; bases outside gene matches: 9. The CDR3 protein is CASSYSTKGQNYEQYF. CDR3 nucleotides: TGTGCCAGCAGTTACTCTACGAAGGGACAGAATTACGAGCAGTACTTC.

The genes are TRBV9 and TRBJ1-2; D unresolved. The germline V gene encodes CDR1 SGDLS and CDR2 YYNGEE. The V end lost 6 bases, the J end lost 0 bases, and 15 bases lay between the germline ends. The CDR3 consists of 15 residues. In DNA form, the CDR3 reads TGTGCCAGCACCCCGAACCCTTCCGCTAACTATGGCTACACCTTC. This translates into CASTPNPSANYGYTF.

This clonotype was seen a handful of times. The chain employs TRBV9 and TRBJ1-2; 7 nucleotides match TRBD1. Trimming took 0 bases from V and 8 from J; bases not matched to a gene: 4. The CDR3 contains 13 residues. Germline-derived CDR1 and CDR2 are SGDLS and YYNGEE. CDR3 sequence reads: CASSVEGARGYTF. CDR3 in DNA: TGTGCCAGCAGCGTAGAGGGGGCGCGAGGCTACACCTTC. Drawing the rest from reference TRBV9 and TRBJ1-2, the complete variable domain is DSGVTQTPKHLITATGQRVTLRCSPRSGDLSVYWYQQSLDQGLQFLIQYYNGEERAKGNILERFSAQQFPDLHSELNLSSLELGDSALYFCASSVEGARGYTFGSGTRLTVV.

This clonotype was counted many times. The chain employs TRBV12-3 or TRBV12-4 and TRBJ2-7, with TRBD1 matching over 9 bases. The J segment lost 6 bases and the V segment lost 7 bases, leaving 13 bases of the junction unmatched. This CDR3 contains 15 residues. CDR3 in DNA: TGTGCCAGCACCCCCCGGGACAGGGTTTTTGGCGAGCAGTACTTC. It codes for CASTPRDRVFGEQYF.

This clonotype was detected a few times. The chain uses TRBV2 and TRBJ2-5; D ambiguous. The CDR3 runs to 16 residues. V was cut by 6 bases and J by 1 base, with 18 bases left in between. Germline lookup yields CDR1 SNHLY and CDR2 FYNNEI. Here the CDR3 reads CASSLPGRTTQETQYF. DNA of the CDR3: TGTGCCAGCAGCCTCCCTGGGCGTACCACCCAAGAGACCCAGTACTTC.

This chain uses TRBV12-3 or TRBV12-4 with TRBJ1-5, with TRBD1 matching over 9 bases. The CDR3 sequence is 15 residues long. The V gene end was trimmed by 8 bases and the J gene end by 3 bases; junction bases not matched to a gene: 8. CDR3 in DNA: TGTGCCAGCTCCTGGGGGGACAGGGTCAATCAGCCCCAGCATTTT. Protein product: CASSWGDRVNQPQHF.

There are a few counts of this clonotype. V usage is TRBV3-1 and J usage is TRBJ2-5; 8 nucleotides agree with TRBD2. Germline V gives CDR1 LGHDT, CDR2 YNNKEL (reference sequence). The CDR3 loop spans 16 amino acids. V was pared by 3 bases and J by 3 bases, with 9 bases of the junction left unmatched. The CDR3 DNA follows: TGTGCCAGCAGCCAGGGGTTCAGCGGGGGCGAAGAGACCCAGTACTTC. It yields the protein CASSQGFSGGEETQYF.

The chain links TRBV7-9 to TRBJ1-6; D is possibly TRBD1 (6 bases). Germline assignment: CDR1 SEHNR and CDR2 FQNEAQ (reference sequence). The ends were cut back, 4 bases at V and 7 bases at J, with 11 bases in the middle. The CDR3 spans 14 residues. For the CDR3, the DNA is TGTGCCAGCAGCTCGGGGACACTAAATTCACCCCTCCACTTT. Translated, it gives CASSSGTLNSPLHF.

A note on this clonotype: An end of the junction does not agree with germline; a read error may underlie this. The chain is built from TRBV7-9 and TRBJ2-7, with 7 bases identical to TRBD1. Germline lookup yields CDR1 SEHNR and CDR2 FQNEAQ (reference sequence). The CDR3 is 18 residues long. In nucleotides, the CDR3 is TGTGCCAGCAGCCCCCCCTTCGCCGGGACAGAGGACTCCTACGGGCAGTACTTC. It codes for CASSPPFAGTEDSYGQYF.

The chain links TRBV6-1 to TRBJ2-2, with TRBD2 matching over 10 bases. The CDR3 loop spans 17 amino acids. In germline, CDR1 is MNHNS, CDR2 SASEGT. J lost 3 bases, V lost 1 base, and 5 bases had no gene match. This CDR3 reads CASSEGVAGGYTGELFF. The CDR3 coding sequence is TGTGCCAGCAGTGAAGGGGTAGCGGGGGGATACACCGGGGAGCTGTTTTTT.

The chain carries TRBV20-1 and TRBJ1-5, with a tentative D call TRBD1 (5 bases). V lost 0 bases to trimming and J lost 8 bases, with 8 bases between them. The CDR3 has 12 amino acids. The germline CDR1 and CDR2 sequences are DFQATT and SNEGSKA (reference sequence). This chain's CDR3 is CSARDQGEPQHF. CDR3 DNA: TGCAGTGCTAGAGATCAGGGTGAGCCCCAGCATTTT.

This chain connects TRBV20-1 to TRBJ2-5, with 8 bases that match TRBD2. After removal of 5 bases from V and 2 bases from J, the junction contained 10 bases not matched to a gene. The germline CDR1 and CDR2 sequences are DFQATT and SNEGSKA (reference sequence). The CDR3 loop spans 15 amino acids. CDR3 amino acids: CSAARPSGGQETQYF. The CDR3 DNA follows: TGCAGTGCTGCCCGCCCATCGGGGGGGCAAGAGACCCAGTACTTC.

Of note for this clonotype: This may stem from a read error, because a much larger clone lies one nucleotide away. The chain employs TRBV20-1 and TRBJ1-4; 8 bases match TRBD1. The CDR3 runs 14 residues. Germline CDR1 reads DFQATT; CDR2 reads SNEGSKA (reference sequence). This CDR3 is CSAIRQGPNEKRFF. Here the CDR3 DNA reads TGCAGTGCTATCAGACAGGGGCCAAATGAAAAACGGTTTTTT.